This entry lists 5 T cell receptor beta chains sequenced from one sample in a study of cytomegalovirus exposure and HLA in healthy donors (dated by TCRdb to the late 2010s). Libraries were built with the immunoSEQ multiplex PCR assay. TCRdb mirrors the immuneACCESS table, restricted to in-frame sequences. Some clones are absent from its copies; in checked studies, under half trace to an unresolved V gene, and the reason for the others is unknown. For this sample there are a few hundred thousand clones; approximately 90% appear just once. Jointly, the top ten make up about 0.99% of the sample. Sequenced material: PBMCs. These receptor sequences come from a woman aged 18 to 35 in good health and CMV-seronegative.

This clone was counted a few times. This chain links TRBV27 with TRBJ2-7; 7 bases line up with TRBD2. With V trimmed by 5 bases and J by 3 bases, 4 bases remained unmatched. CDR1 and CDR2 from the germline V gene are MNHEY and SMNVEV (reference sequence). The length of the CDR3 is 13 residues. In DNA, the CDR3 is TGTGCCAGCAGTGGGGGACTACGCTACGAGCAGTACTTC. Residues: CASSGGLRYEQYF.

In DNA, the CDR3 is TGTGCCAGCAGCGTACTAGCGGACGGCCCCTACGAGCAGTACTTC. Translation: CASSVLADGPYEQYF. J is TRBJ2-7 and V is TRBV14; 8 bases are a match to TRBD2. Germline V gives CDR1 SGHDN, CDR2 FVKESK. V lost 5 bases to trimming and J lost 2 bases; unmatched junction nucleotides: 8. There are 15 residues in the CDR3.

The CDR3 region is CASRRDTSYEQYF. The DNA of the CDR3 is TGCGCCAGCAGAAGGGACACCTCCTACGAGCAGTACTTC. The genes are TRBV5-1 and TRBJ2-7; D is perhaps TRBD1 (6 bases). Looked up from germline, CDR1 is SGHRS and CDR2 is YFSETQ. The germline V and J ends were trimmed by 5 bases and 0 bases, with 9 bases remaining between them. The CDR3 is 13 amino acids.

CDR3 loop: CASRRTGGNEKLFF. The CDR3 nucleotides are TGTGCCAGCAGGCGAACAGGGGGGAATGAAAAACTGTTTTTT. The rearrangement joins TRBV27 to TRBJ1-4; 8 bases fit TRBD1. The V gene's germline CDR1 is MNHEY and CDR2 SMNVEV (reference sequence). This CDR3 has 14 residues. Trimming removed 6 bases from V and 5 bases from J; junction bases left unmatched: 5.

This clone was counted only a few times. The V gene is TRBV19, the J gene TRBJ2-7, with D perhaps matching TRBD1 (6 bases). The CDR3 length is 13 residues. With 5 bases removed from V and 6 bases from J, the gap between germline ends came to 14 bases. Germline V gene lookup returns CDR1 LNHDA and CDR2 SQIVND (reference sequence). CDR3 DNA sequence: TGTGCCAGTAGTGAGAGAGGGACAAGCGAGCAGTACTTC. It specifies CASSERGTSEQYF. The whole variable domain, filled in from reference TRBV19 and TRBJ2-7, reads DGGITQSPKYLFRKEGQNVTLSCEQNLNHDAMYWYRQDPGQGLRLIYYSQIVNDFQKGDIAEGYSVSREKKESFPLTVTSAQKNPTAFYLCASSERGTSEQYFGPGTRLTVT.